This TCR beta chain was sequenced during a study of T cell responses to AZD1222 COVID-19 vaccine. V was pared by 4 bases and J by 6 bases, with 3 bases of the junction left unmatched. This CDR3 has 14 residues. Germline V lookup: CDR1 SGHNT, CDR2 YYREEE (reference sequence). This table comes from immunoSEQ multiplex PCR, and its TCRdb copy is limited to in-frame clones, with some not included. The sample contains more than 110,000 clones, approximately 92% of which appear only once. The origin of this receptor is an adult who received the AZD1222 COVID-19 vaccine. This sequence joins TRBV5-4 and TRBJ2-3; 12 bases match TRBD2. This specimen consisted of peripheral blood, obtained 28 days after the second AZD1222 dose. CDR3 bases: TGTGCCAGCAGCCACCTAGCGGGAGGGGATACGCAGTATTTT. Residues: CASSHLAGGDTQYF. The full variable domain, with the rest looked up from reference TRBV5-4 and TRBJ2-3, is ETGVTQSPTHLIKTRGQQVTLRCSSQSGHNTVSWYQQALGQGPQFIFQYYREEENGRGNFPPRFSGLQFPNYSSELNVNALELDDSALYLCASSHLAGGDTQYFGPGTRLTVL.